This is a list of T cell receptor beta chains from one sample in a study of blood T cell repertoires in COVID-19. Sequenced by immunoSEQ multiplex PCR; TCRdb stores in-frame clones only, minus some. The repertoire consists of some 390,000 clones, with around nine tenths occurring once and the leading ten covering roughly 1.4%. The sequenced sample consisted of peripheral blood. These receptors were collected from a woman between 40 and 50 years old with COVID-19, enrolled during active disease. The conserved cysteine and the conserved F or W are not part of the CDR3 here.

CDR3	V	J
AWGRTGGEGSNQPQH	TRBV30	TRBJ1-5
ASSRQQEKLF	TRBV2	TRBJ1-4
ASSFRDSVTYEQY	TRBV27	TRBJ2-7
DWRGGGFRSGYT	TRBV30	TRBJ1-2
ASSIEGGNQPQH	TRBV2	TRBJ1-5
ASSARDISAQH	TRBV9	TRBJ1-5
ATAGVRGYGYT	TRBV27	TRBJ1-2
ASSLSAGGGNTIY	TRBV11-2	TRBJ1-3
ASSHSGLEQY	TRBV11-1	TRBJ2-7
ASSSGSGRTEAF	TRBV5-1	TRBJ1-1
AWGTGTNQPQH	TRBV30	TRBJ1-5
ASSFLVSSYNEQF	TRBV7-9	TRBJ2-1
ASSSSTGGETQY	TRBV5-1	TRBJ2-5
ASSLGPGELF	TRBV7-2	TRBJ2-2
ASREGAGGEAF	TRBV6-5	TRBJ1-1
ASSFIGTRSSPLH	TRBV28	TRBJ1-6
ASRGGQGRGEKLF	TRBV2	TRBJ1-4
ASSFDLGTEAF	TRBV27	TRBJ1-1
SVGKTGGTEAF	TRBV29-1	TRBJ1-1
ASSKGQSYEQY	TRBV6-5	TRBJ2-7
ASSLEGGTGYT	TRBV7-9	TRBJ1-2
ASSIRTSGFYNEQF	TRBV19	TRBJ2-1
ATSRDRTINEQY	TRBV15	TRBJ2-7
ASSFRTGTRRNEQF	TRBV14	TRBJ2-1
ASTAGGNQETQY	TRBV9	TRBJ2-5
ASSPRQGSYNEQF	TRBV19	TRBJ2-1
ASSSRGVGKNIQY	TRBV6-5	TRBJ2-4
ASSTGTGATNEKLF	TRBV19	TRBJ1-4
ASSEATGVEQY	TRBV6-1	TRBJ2-7
ASRVTGTGNTIY	TRBV6-5	TRBJ1-3
ASTPSSYNEQF	TRBV19	TRBJ2-1
ASSQGGGSRTGELF	TRBV3-1/TRBV3-2	TRBJ2-2
ASSTGHPDTQY	TRBV5-1	TRBJ2-3
ASSPYRDRVWSPLH	TRBV18	TRBJ1-6
ASSVHQGDNSPLH	TRBV3-1/TRBV3-2	TRBJ1-6
ASSRTRNTEAF	TRBV28	TRBJ1-1
ASSAGGGLGQPQH	TRBV9	TRBJ1-5
ASSSFGGGYEQY	TRBV5-1	TRBJ2-7
ASSLLRQGYGYT	TRBV28	TRBJ1-2
ASSAYSSGTGVYGYT	TRBV25-1	TRBJ1-2
AISESLTEAF	TRBV10-3	TRBJ1-1
ASSYRLAGLNEQF	TRBV7-7	TRBJ2-1
ASSLPGVGNEKLF	TRBV28	TRBJ1-4
ASSLESLRAGNTIY	TRBV5-1	TRBJ1-3
ASSVIGQGVGTEAF	TRBV2	TRBJ1-1
ATSRPQPTGDAQY	TRBV15	TRBJ2-5
ASSFSGRVDEQF	TRBV5-6	TRBJ2-1
ASSSSPGTVRANVLT	TRBV7-2	TRBJ2-6